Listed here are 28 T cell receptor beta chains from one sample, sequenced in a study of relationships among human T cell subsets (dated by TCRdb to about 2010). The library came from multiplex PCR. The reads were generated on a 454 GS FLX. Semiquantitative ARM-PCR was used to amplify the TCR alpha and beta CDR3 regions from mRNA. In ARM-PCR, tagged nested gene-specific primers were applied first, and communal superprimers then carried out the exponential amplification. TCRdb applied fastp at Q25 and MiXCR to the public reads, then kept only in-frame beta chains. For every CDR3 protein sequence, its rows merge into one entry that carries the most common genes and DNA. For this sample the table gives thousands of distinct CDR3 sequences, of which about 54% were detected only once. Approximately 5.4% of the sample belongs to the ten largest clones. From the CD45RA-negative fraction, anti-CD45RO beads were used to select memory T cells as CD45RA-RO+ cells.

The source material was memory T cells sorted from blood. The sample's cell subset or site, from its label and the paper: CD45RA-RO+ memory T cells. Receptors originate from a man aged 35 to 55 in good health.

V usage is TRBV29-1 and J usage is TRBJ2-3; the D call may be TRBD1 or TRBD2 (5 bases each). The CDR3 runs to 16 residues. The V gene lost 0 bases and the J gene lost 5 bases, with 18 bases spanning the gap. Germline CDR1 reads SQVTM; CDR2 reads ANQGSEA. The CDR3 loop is CSVEDRGTNLIDTQYF. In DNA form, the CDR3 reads TGCAGCGTTGAAGATCGAGGGACCAATCTCATAGATACGCAGTATTTT.

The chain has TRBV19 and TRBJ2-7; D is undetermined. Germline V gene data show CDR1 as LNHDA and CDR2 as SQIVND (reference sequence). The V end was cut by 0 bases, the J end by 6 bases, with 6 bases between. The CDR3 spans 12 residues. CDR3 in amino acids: CASSIDRPEQYF. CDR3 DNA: TGTGCCAGTAGTATAGATCGGCCCGAGCAGTACTTC.

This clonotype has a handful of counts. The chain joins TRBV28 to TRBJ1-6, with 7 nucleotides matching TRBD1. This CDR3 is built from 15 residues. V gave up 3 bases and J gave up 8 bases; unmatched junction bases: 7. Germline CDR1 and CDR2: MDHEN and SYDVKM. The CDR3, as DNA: TGTGCCAGCAGTTTGGCAGGACAGGCCTATTCACCCCTCCACTTT. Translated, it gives CASSLAGQAYSPLHF.

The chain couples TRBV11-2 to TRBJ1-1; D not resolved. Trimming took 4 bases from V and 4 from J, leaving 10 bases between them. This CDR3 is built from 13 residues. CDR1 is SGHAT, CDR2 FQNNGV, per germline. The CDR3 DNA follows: TGTGCCAGCAGCTGGGAGGCCGGCACTGAAGCTTTCTTT. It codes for CASSWEAGTEAFF.

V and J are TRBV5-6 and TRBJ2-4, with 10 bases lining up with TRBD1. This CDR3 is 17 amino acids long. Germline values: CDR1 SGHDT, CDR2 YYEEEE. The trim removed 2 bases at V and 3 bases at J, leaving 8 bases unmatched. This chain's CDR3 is CASSFGGTGVVKNIQYF. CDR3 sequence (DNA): TGTGCCAGCAGCTTTGGAGGGACAGGGGTAGTCAAAAACATTCAGTACTTC.

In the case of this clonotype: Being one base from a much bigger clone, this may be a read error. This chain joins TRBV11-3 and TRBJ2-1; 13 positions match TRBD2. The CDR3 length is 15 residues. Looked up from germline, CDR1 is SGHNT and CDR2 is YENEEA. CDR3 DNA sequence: TGTACCAGCAGCCCCGGACTAGCGGGAGCCTATGAGCAGTTCTTC. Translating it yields CTSSPGLAGAYEQFF.

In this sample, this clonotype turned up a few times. CDR3: CASSSTLLAGSTDTQYF. The DNA for the CDR3 is TGTGCCAGCAGCTCGACCCTACTAGCGGGCAGCACAGATACGCAGTATTTT. The chain uses TRBV13 and TRBJ2-3; 9 bases align to TRBD2. This CDR3 region has 17 residues. V was pared by 4 bases and J by 0 bases, with 8 bases of the junction left unmatched. CDR1 and CDR2 (germline): PRHDT, FYEKMQ (reference sequence). The full variable domain, in which reference TRBV13 and TRBJ2-3 provide the parts outside the CDR3, is AAGVIQSPRHLIKEKRETATLKCYPIPRHDTVYWYQQGPGQDPQFLISFYEKMQSDKGSIPDRFSAQQFSDYHSELNMSSLELGDSALYFCASSSTLLAGSTDTQYFGPGTRLTVL.

The CDR3 nucleotides are TGTGCCAGCACCATTGGACAGGGGCCAATGAACACTGAAGCTTTCTTT. Amino acid sequence: CASTIGQGPMNTEAFF. V and J are TRBV6-6 and TRBJ1-1, with 9 bases matching TRBD1. V shed 7 bases, J shed 0 bases, and the junction held 9 bases outside the gene matches. Germline V gives CDR1 MNHNY, CDR2 SVGAGI (reference sequence). CDR3 length equals 16 residues.

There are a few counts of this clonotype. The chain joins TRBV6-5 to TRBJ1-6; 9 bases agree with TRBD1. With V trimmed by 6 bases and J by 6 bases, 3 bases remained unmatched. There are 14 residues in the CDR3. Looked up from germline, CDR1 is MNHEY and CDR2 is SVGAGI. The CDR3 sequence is CASRMGQGNSPLHF. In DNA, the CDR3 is TGTGCCAGCAGGATGGGACAGGGTAATTCACCCCTCCACTTT.

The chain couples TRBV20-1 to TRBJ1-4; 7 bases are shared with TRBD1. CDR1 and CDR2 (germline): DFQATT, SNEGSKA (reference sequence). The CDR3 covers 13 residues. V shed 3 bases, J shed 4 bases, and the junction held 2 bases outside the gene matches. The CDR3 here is CSASGDSNEKLFF. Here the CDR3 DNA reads TGCAGTGCTAGTGGGGACAGTAATGAAAAACTGTTTTTT.

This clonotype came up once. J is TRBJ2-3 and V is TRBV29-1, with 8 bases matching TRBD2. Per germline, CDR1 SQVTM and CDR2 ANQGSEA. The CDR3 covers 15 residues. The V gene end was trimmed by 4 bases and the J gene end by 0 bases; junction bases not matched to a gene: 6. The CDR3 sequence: CSVGSASGSTDTQYF. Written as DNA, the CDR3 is TGCAGCGTTGGCTCAGCTAGCGGGAGCACAGATACGCAGTATTTT.

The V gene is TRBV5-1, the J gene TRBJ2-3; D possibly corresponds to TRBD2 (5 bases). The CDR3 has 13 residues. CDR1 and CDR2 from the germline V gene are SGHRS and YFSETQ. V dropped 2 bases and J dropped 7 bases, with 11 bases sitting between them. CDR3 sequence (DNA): TGCGCCAGCAGCTTCAAGGACTTTAATACGCAGTATTTT. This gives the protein CASSFKDFNTQYF.

CDR3 sequence (DNA): TGCGCCAGCAGTGATCATAATTCACCCCTCCACTTT. Protein product: CASSDHNSPLHF. The chain carries TRBV10-2 and TRBJ1-6; D gene unclear. This CDR3 comprises 12 residues. The V and J ends lost 3 bases and 5 bases respectively, with 2 bases between them. Germline values: CDR1 WSHSY, CDR2 SAAADI.

The CDR3, as DNA: TGTGCCAGCAGCTTAACCAGGGTGGTCTATGAGCAGTACTTC. Its protein product is CASSLTRVVYEQYF. This chain connects TRBV7-8 to TRBJ2-7; tentatively, D is TRBD1 (5 bases). The CDR3 has 14 amino acids. Deletions cut 2 bases from V and 7 bases from J, with 15 bases between. Germline CDR1 SGHVS, CDR2 FQNEAQ. Full variable domain (remainder filled in from reference TRBV7-8 and TRBJ2-7): GAGVSQSPRYKVAKRGQDVALRCDPISGHVSLFWYQQALGQGPEFLTYFQNEAQLDKSGLPSDRFFAERPEGSVSTLKIQRTQQEDSAVYLCASSLTRVVYEQYFGPGTRLTVT.

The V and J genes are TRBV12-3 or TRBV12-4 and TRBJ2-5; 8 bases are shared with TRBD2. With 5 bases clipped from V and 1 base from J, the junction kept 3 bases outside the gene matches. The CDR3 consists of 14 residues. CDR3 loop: CASSPGTSQETQYF. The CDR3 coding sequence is TGTGCCAGCAGTCCCGGGACTAGCCAAGAGACCCAGTACTTC.

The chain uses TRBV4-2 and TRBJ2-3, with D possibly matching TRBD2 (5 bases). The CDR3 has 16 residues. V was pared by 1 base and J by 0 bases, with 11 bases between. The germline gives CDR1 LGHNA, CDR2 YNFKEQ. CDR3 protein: CASSQVKADSTDTQYF. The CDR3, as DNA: TGTGCCAGCAGCCAAGTTAAAGCGGATAGCACAGATACGCAGTATTTT.

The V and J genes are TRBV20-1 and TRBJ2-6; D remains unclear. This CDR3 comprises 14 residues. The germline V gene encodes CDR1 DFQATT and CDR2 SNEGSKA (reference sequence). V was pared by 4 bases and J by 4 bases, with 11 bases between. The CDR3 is CSAMAARGANVLTF. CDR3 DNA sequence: TGCAGTGCTATGGCTGCCCGGGGGGCCAACGTCCTGACTTTC.

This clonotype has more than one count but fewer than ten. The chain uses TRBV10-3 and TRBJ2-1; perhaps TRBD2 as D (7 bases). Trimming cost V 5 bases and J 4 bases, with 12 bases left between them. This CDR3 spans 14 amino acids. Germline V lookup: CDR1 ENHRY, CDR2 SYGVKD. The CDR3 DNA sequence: TGTGCCATCAGTTGGGGAGGGGGTTACAATGAGCAGTTCTTC. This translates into CAISWGGGYNEQFF.

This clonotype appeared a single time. CDR3 coding DNA: TGCAGCGTCCGACAGGGGCCGAACACTGAAGCTTTCTTT. This encodes CSVRQGPNTEAFF. The chain has TRBV29-1 and TRBJ1-1; TRBD1 matches at 8 bases. The CDR3 runs 13 residues. The V and J ends lost 6 bases and 1 base, in that order; junction bases with no gene match: 4. The germline CDR1 and CDR2 sequences are SQVTM and ANQGSEA.

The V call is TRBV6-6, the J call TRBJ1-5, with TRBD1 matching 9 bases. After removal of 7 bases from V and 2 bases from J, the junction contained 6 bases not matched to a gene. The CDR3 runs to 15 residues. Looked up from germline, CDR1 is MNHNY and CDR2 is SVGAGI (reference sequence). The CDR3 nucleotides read TGTGCCAGCAACGACGGACAGGGGCGCAATCAGCCCCAGCATTTT. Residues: CASNDGQGRNQPQHF.

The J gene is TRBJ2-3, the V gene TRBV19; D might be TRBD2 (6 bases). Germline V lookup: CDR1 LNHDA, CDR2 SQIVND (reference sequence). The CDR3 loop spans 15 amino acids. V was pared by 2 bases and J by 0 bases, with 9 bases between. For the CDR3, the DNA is TGTGCCAGTAGTATAACCAGCGGGAGCACAGATACGCAGTATTTT. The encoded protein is CASSITSGSTDTQYF.

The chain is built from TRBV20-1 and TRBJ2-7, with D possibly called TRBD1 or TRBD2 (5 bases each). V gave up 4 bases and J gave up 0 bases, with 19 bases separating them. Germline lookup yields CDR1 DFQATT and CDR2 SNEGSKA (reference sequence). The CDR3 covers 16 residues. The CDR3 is CSAIGVTGVSSYEQYF. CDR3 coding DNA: TGCAGTGCTATCGGGGTAACAGGAGTCAGCTCCTACGAGCAGTACTTC.

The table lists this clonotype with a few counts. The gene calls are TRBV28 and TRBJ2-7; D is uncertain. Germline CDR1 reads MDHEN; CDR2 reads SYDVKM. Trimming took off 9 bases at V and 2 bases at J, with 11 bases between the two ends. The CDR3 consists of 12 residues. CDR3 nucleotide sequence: TGTGCCAGTAGGGAAGTGACCTACGAGCAGTACTTC. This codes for CASREVTYEQYF.

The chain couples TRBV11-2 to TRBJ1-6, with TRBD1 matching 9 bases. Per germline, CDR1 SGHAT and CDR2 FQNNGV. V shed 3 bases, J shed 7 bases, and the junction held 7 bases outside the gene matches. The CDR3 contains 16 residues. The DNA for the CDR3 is TGTGCCAGCAGCTTTAGCGTTGGGACAGGGAATTCACCCCTCCACTTT. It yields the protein CASSFSVGTGNSPLHF.

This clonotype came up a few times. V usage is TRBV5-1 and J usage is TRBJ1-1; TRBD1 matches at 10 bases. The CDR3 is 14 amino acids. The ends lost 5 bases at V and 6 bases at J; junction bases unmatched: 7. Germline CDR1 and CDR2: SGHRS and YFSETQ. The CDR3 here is CASRIDRGLSEAFF. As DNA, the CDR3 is TGCGCCAGCAGAATCGACAGGGGGCTCTCTGAAGCTTTCTTT.

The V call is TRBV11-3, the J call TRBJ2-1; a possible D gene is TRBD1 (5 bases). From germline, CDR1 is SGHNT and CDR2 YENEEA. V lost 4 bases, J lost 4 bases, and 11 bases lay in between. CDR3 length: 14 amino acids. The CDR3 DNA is TGTGCCAGCAGCTCCAGGGTCGGGTACAATGAGCAGTTCTTC. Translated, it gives CASSSRVGYNEQFF.

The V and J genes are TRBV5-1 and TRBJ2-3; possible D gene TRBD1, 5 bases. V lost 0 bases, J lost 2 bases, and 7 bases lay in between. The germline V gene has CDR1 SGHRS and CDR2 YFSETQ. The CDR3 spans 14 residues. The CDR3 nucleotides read TGCGCCAGCAGCTTGGGACAGCCCACAGATACGCAGTATTTT. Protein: CASSLGQPTDTQYF.

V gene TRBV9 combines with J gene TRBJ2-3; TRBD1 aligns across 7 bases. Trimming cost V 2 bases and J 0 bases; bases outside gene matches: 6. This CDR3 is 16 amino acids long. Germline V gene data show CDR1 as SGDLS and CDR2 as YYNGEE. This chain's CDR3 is CASSVGTALSTDTQYF. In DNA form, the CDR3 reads TGTGCCAGCAGCGTCGGGACAGCTCTTAGCACAGATACGCAGTATTTT.